These T cell receptor beta chains were read from a single sample in a study of blood T cell repertoires in COVID-19. This table comes from immunoSEQ multiplex PCR, and its TCRdb copy is limited to in-frame clones, with some not included. The sample lists a few hundred thousand clones, about 85% occurring once. Sequenced input: peripheral blood. These receptors originate from a man aged 60-69 years with acute or convalescent COVID-19. The CDR3 runs from the conserved cysteine through the conserved F or W. The D gene is left open where the match is weak. Clone size appears in some rows only: once, few, many, or a class for an expanded clone.

V gene	clone size	D gene	J gene	CDR3 protein	CDR3 DNA
TRBV7-9	.	TRBD1	TRBJ2-7	CASSASQGAQGEQYF	TGTGCCAGCAGCGCCAGCCAGGGGGCGCAAGGGGAGCAGTACTTC
TRBV18	.	TRBD1	TRBJ1-3	CASSPTGGRSGNTIYF	TGTGCCAGCTCACCTACAGGGGGACGCTCTGGAAACACCATATATTTT
TRBV7-9	.	.	TRBJ1-2	CASSLEETSFYGYTF	TGTGCCAGCAGCTTGGAGGAGACGTCGTTCTATGGCTACACCTTC
TRBV5-1	.	.	TRBJ2-1	CASSLVAGENNEQFF	TGCGCCAGCAGCTTAGTGGCAGGGGAGAACAATGAGCAGTTCTTC
TRBV28	.	TRBD1	TRBJ1-5	CASSWRTGGPNQPQHF	TGTGCCAGCAGTTGGAGGACAGGCGGCCCCAATCAGCCCCAGCATTTT
TRBV4-2	.	TRBD1	TRBJ2-7	CASSTDREILEQYF	TGTGCCAGCAGTACGGACAGGGAGATCTTGGAGCAGTACTTC
TRBV28	.	TRBD2	TRBJ2-1	CASLAGGSGEQFF	TGTGCCAGCTTAGCGGGAGGGAGTGGTGAGCAGTTCTTC
TRBV7-9	once	TRBD1	TRBJ1-6	CASNLGTGMNSPLHF	TGTGCCAGCAACTTAGGGACAGGGATGAATTCACCCCTCCACTTT
TRBV29-1	.	.	TRBJ2-5	CSVGAPRDNQETQYF	TGCAGCGTTGGGGCCCCCCGGGACAACCAAGAGACCCAGTACTTC
TRBV10-1	once	TRBD2	TRBJ2-7	CASSLGGLAGGNYEQYF	TGCGCCAGCAGTCTGGGTGGACTAGCGGGGGGCAACTACGAGCAGTACTTC
TRBV6-5	few	.	TRBJ2-2	CASSYDGSGLTGELFF	TGTGCCAGCAGTTACGATGGTAGCGGACTCACCGGGGAGCTGTTTTTT
TRBV28	.	TRBD1	TRBJ1-5	CASSPQRQRQGEFYSNQPQHF	TGTGCCAGCAGTCCCCAGCGCCAACGACAGGGAGAGTTCTATAGCAATCAGCCCCAGCATTTT
TRBV6-5	.	.	TRBJ2-7	CASSYRAVSYEQYF	TGTGCCAGCAGTTATCGTGCAGTCTCCTACGAGCAGTACTTC
TRBV4-2	.	TRBD1	TRBJ1-2	CASSQETEQGAFGYTF	TGTGCCAGCAGCCAAGAAACTGAGCAGGGGGCATTTGGCTACACCTTC
TRBV18	.	TRBD2	TRBJ2-7	CASSLASGRSEQYF	TGTGCCAGCTCACTGGCTAGCGGGAGATCCGAGCAGTACTTC
TRBV27	.	.	TRBJ2-1	CASSAGRGGDEQFF	TGTGCCAGCAGCGCCGGGAGAGGTGGCGATGAGCAGTTCTTC